This entry lists 15 T cell receptor beta chains sequenced from one sample in a study of blood T cell repertoires in COVID-19. TCRdb's table, derived via immunoSEQ multiplex PCR, lists solely in-frame clones and lacks some. The table records 200,000 to 250,000 clones, roughly 84% of them present only once. The sequenced material came from peripheral blood. The origin of the receptors is a woman aged 55 to 70 with acute or convalescent COVID-19.

The genes are TRBV29-1 and TRBJ2-7; 7 bases match TRBD2. J gave up 7 bases and V 4 bases, and 13 bases lay outside the gene matches. The germline gives CDR1 SQVTM, CDR2 ANQGSEA. The CDR3 has 14 amino acids. The CDR3, as DNA: TGCAGCGTTGGGGGTAAGGGCGGGGGTCGTGAGCAGTACTTC. Protein sequence: CSVGGKGGGREQYF.

The chain combines TRBV9 with TRBJ1-3; perhaps TRBD1 as D (5 bases). Germline V gene sequence: CDR1 SGDLS, CDR2 YYNGEE. The CDR3 totals 16 residues. Between the trimmed V and J ends, which lost 1 base and 0 bases, there was a span of 11 bases. Here the CDR3 reads CASSVQGLSSGNTIYF. The CDR3 nucleotides read TGTGCCAGCAGCGTACAGGGACTGTCCTCTGGAAACACCATATATTTT.

V usage is TRBV7-2 and J usage is TRBJ2-5, with 9 bases fitting TRBD2. Germline V CDR1 and CDR2: SGHTA, FQGNSA. Losses at the gene ends were 5 bases for V and 5 bases for J; bases not matched to a gene: 18. The length of the CDR3 is 18 residues. The CDR3 is CASSPRGRRGGAPETQYF. As DNA, the CDR3 is TGTGCCAGCAGCCCACGGGGTCGGCGCGGGGGGGCCCCGGAGACCCAGTACTTC.

This rearrangement joins TRBV28 to TRBJ2-5; 10 bases fit TRBD1. Trimming at V came to 5 bases and at J to 5 bases, leaving 8 bases not matched to a gene. Per germline, CDR1 MDHEN and CDR2 SYDVKM. This CDR3 has 15 residues. This CDR3 is CASSPSGTGVETQYF. The CDR3 nucleotides read TGTGCCAGCAGTCCCTCCGGGACAGGGGTCGAGACCCAGTACTTC.

This clone was observed a few times. This chain connects TRBV18 to TRBJ2-1, with 8 positions matching TRBD2. Looked up from germline, CDR1 is KGHSH and CDR2 is LQKENI. This CDR3 has 15 residues. V lost 3 bases and J lost 6; bases outside the gene matches: 7. CDR3 region: CASSPRGGPGNEQFF. The CDR3 DNA follows: TGTGCCAGCTCACCTCGGGGGGGCCCCGGCAATGAGCAGTTCTTC.

The chain carries TRBV20-1 and TRBJ2-3, with D possibly TRBD1 on 6 matching bases. CDR3 length: 15 amino acids. Trimming removed 3 bases at V and 5 bases at J, with 18 bases between. The germline V gene encodes CDR1 DFQATT and CDR2 SNEGSKA (reference sequence). The CDR3 coding sequence is TGCAGTGCTAGTATGGCCGCAAAAGGGGGAGATACGCAGTATTTT. Protein: CSASMAAKGGDTQYF.

V gene TRBV19 combines with J gene TRBJ2-7; 7 bases line up with TRBD1. Germline V gene data show CDR1 as LNHDA and CDR2 as SQIVND (reference sequence). V trimming: 3 bases; J trimming: 1 base; junction bases outside the gene matches: 6. The CDR3 contains 15 residues. CDR3 DNA: TGTGCCAGTAGTATCCCCGGGACAGCTTCCTACGAGCAGTACTTC. It is translated as CASSIPGTASYEQYF.

V and J are TRBV7-8 and TRBJ2-5; 8 nucleotides align to TRBD2. V lost 5 bases, J lost 5 bases, and 10 bases stayed unmatched. Looked up from germline, CDR1 is SGHVS and CDR2 is FQNEAQ. CDR3 length: 15 residues. CDR3 nucleotides: TGTGCCAGCAGCCCCCGCTTCGCGGGGGGCGAGACCCAGTACTTC. Translated: CASSPRFAGGETQYF.

CDR3 residues: CASSQGMGGGNTEAFF. As DNA, the CDR3 is TGTGCCAGCAGCCAAGGAATGGGAGGAGGAAACACTGAAGCTTTCTTT. The rearrangement links TRBV3-1 (or the pseudogene TRBV3-2) to TRBJ1-1; D is uncertain. CDR3 size: 16 residues. Germline V gene lookup returns CDR1 LGHDT and CDR2 YNNKEL (reference sequence). V lost 1 base, J lost 2 bases, and 14 bases lay in between.

This clone came up a few times. The V gene is TRBV3-1 (or the pseudogene TRBV3-2), the J gene TRBJ2-7, with a tentative D call TRBD2 (5 bases). CDR1 is LGHDT, CDR2 YNNKEL, per germline (reference sequence). This CDR3 spans 16 amino acids. V lost 0 bases to trimming and J lost 2 bases, with 14 bases between them. Written as DNA, the CDR3 is TGTGCCAGCAGCCAAGATCCAGCCCCGGGGACCTACGAGCAGTACTTC. This sequence encodes CASSQDPAPGTYEQYF.

The genes are TRBV2 and TRBJ1-2, with TRBD1 matching 9 bases. With 2 bases clipped from V and 8 bases from J, the junction kept 3 bases outside the gene matches. CDR3 length: 13 residues. CDR1 and CDR2 from the germline V gene are SNHLY and FYNNEI. The CDR3 nucleotides read TGTGCCAGCAGTGAAAGGGACAGGGTCGGCTACACCTTC. As protein: CASSERDRVGYTF.

The rearrangement links TRBV6-6 to TRBJ1-2; D uncertain. V was cut by 0 bases and J by 0 bases, with 8 bases left in between. CDR1 is MNHNY and CDR2 is SVGAGI in the germline V gene (reference sequence). This CDR3 is 15 amino acids long. This CDR3 is CASSYSGQPNYGYTF. Here the CDR3 DNA reads TGTGCCAGCAGTTACTCGGGCCAACCTAACTATGGCTACACCTTC.

This chain links TRBV6-1 with TRBJ1-2, with 7 nucleotides matching TRBD1. The germline V gene has CDR1 MNHNS and CDR2 SASEGT. The V gene end was trimmed by 0 bases and the J gene end by 7 bases; junction bases not matched to a gene: 5. The CDR3 contains 14 residues. CDR3 in DNA: TGTGCCAGCAGTGAAGCCCTAGGGGGCGGTGGCTACACCTTC. Its translation is CASSEALGGGGYTF.

As regards this clone: One junction end does not reproduce the germline sequence, and a read error may be involved. The chain combines TRBV4-3 with TRBJ1-6; TRBD1 agrees at 7 bases. CDR1 is LGHNA, CDR2 YSLEER, per germline. The CDR3 runs to 16 residues. The CDR3 loop is CASSKDRVANNSPLHF. CDR3 nucleotides: TGCGCCAGCAGCAAAGACAGGGTCGCCAATAATTCACCCCTCCACTTT.

The chain uses TRBV9 and TRBJ1-2; D ambiguous. The CDR3 is 14 amino acids. V was clipped by 6 bases and J by 2 bases, with 14 bases between them. Germline lookup yields CDR1 SGDLS and CDR2 YYNGEE. CDR3 nucleotides: TGTGCCAGCACTAAACGGGAATTAAACTATGGCTACACCTTC. Encoded protein: CASTKRELNYGYTF.